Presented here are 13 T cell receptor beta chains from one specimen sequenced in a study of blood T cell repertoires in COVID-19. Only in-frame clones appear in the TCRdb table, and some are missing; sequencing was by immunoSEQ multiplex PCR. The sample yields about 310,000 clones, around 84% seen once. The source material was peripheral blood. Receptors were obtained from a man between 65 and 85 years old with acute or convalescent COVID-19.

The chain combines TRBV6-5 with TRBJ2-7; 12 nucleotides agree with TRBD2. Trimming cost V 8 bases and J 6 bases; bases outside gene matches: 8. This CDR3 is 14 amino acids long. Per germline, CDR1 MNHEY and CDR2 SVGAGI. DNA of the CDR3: TGTGCCAGCCCGAGACTAGCGGGAGATCGCGAGCAGTACTTC. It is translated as CASPRLAGDREQYF.

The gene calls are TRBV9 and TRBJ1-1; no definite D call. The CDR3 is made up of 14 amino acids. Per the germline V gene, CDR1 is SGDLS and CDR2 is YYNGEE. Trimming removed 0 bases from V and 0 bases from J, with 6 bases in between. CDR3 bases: TGTGCCAGCAGCGTAGGAGAAGTGAACACTGAAGCTTTCTTT. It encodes CASSVGEVNTEAFF.

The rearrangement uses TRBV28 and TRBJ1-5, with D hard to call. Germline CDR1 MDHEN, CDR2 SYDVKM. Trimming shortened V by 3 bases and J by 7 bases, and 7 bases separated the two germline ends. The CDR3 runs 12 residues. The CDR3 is CASSFILQPQHF. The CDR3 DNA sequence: TGTGCCAGCAGTTTTATACTACAGCCCCAGCATTTT. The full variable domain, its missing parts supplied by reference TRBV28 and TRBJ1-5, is DVKVTQSSRYLVKRTGEKVFLECVQDMDHENMFWYRQDPGLGLRLIYFSYDVKMKEKGDIPEGYSVSREKKERFSLILESASTNQTSMYLCASSFILQPQHFGDGTRLSIL.

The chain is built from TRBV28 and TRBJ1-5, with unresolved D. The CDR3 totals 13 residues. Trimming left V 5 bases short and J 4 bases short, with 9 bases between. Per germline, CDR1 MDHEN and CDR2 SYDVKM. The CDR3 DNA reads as TGTGCCAGCAGTCTCACATCAAATCAGCCCCAGCATTTT. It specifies CASSLTSNQPQHF. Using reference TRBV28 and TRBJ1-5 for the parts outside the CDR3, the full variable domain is DVKVTQSSRYLVKRTGEKVFLECVQDMDHENMFWYRQDPGLGLRLIYFSYDVKMKEKGDIPEGYSVSREKKERFSLILESASTNQTSMYLCASSLTSNQPQHFGDGTRLSIL.

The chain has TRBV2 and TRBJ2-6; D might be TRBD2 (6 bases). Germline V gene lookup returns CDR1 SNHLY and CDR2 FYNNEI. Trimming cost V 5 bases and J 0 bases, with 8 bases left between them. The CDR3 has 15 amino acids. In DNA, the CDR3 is TGTGCCAGCAGTTCGCGGGACTCTGGGGCCAACGTCCTGACTTTC. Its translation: CASSSRDSGANVLTF.

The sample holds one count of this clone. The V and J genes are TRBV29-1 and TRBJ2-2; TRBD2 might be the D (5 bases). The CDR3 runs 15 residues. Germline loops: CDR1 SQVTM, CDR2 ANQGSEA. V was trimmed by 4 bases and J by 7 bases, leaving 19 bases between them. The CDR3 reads CSVVGIPTKDGELFF. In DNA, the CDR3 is TGCAGCGTTGTCGGGATTCCCACAAAGGACGGGGAGCTGTTTTTT.

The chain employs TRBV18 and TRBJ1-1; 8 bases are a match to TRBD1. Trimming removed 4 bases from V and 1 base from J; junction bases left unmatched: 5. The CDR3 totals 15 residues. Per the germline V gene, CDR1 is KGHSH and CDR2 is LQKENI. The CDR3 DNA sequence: TGTGCCAGCTCACTCGGACAGGGAACGAACACTGAAGCTTTCTTT. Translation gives CASSLGQGTNTEAFF.

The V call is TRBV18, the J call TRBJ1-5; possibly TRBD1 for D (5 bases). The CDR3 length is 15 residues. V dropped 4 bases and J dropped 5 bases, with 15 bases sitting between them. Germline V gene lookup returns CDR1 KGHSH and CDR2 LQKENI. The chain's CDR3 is CASSLQRQLDQPQHF. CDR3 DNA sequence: TGTGCCAGCTCACTCCAGAGACAGTTAGATCAGCCCCAGCATTTT.

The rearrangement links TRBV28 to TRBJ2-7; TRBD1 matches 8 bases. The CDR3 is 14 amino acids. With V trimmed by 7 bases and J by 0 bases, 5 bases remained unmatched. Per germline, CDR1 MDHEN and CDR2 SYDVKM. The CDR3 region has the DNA TGTGCCAGCACCACAGGGGGGAGCTCCTACGAGCAGTACTTC. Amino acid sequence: CASTTGGSSYEQYF. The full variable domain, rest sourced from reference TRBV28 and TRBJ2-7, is DVKVTQSSRYLVKRTGEKVFLECVQDMDHENMFWYRQDPGLGLRLIYFSYDVKMKEKGDIPEGYSVSREKKERFSLILESASTNQTSMYLCASTTGGSSYEQYFGPGTRLTVT.

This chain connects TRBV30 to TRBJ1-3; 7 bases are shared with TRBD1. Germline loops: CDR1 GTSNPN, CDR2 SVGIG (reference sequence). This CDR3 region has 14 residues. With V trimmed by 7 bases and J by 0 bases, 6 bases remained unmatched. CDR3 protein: CASDRVTSGNTIYF. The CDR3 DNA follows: TGTGCCTCCGACAGGGTAACCTCTGGAAACACCATATATTTT.

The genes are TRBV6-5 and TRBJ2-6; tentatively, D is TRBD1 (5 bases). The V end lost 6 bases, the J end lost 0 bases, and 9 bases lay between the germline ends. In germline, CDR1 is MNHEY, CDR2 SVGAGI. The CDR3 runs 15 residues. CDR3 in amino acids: CASRRQFSGANVLTF. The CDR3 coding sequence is TGTGCCAGCAGGAGACAGTTCTCTGGGGCCAACGTCCTGACTTTC.

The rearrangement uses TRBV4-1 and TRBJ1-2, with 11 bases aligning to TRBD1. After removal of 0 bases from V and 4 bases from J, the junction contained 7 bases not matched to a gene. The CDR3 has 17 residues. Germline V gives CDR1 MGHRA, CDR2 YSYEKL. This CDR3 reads CASSQDTGTGGGYGYTF. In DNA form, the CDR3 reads TGCGCCAGCAGCCAAGATACCGGGACAGGGGGTGGCTATGGCTACACCTTC.

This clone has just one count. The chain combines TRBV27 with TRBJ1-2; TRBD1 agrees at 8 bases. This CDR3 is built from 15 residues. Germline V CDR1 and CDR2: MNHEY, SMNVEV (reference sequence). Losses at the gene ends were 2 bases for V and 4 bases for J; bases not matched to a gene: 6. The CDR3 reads CASSLAGQGTYGYTF. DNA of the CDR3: TGTGCCAGCAGTTTAGCCGGACAGGGAACCTATGGCTACACCTTC.